Given below is one TCR beta chain in context. Using immunoSEQ multiplex PCR, the repertoire was profiled, and TCRdb retains in-frame clones only, with some absent. The sample includes tens of thousands of clones, roughly nine tenths seen only once; the top ten take around 5%. This sample was taken from a study of blood T cell repertoires in COVID-19. Whole-study context: The United States, Italy and Spain supplied acute and convalescent COVID-19 samples. T cells, B-cell-depleted T cells, or PBMCs provided the cDNA or gDNA that served as material.

The CDR3 sequence is 13 residues long. The V segment lost 5 bases and the J segment 10 bases; nucleotides outside the gene matches: 7. Germline CDR1 reads LNHNV; CDR2 reads YYDKDF (reference sequence). The specimen sequenced was peripheral blood. This TCR derives from a man aged 55 to 70 with active COVID-19. V usage is TRBV15 and J usage is TRBJ2-1; 8 nucleotides agree with TRBD1. CDR3 sequence reads: CATSGTNRGEQFF. CDR3 nucleotides: TGTGCCACCAGCGGCACCAACAGGGGGGAGCAGTTCTTC.